This TCR beta chain was captured in a study of T cells in localized non-small cell lung cancer. Study results and caveats: Adjacent lung had a median around 50 of the 100 largest tumor clones. Uninvolved adjacent lung, not tumor, had the highest T cell clonality. The study linked higher blood T cell density to longer overall survival.

The table came from immunoSEQ multiplex PCR; TCRdb's copy has only in-frame clones and leaves some out. Of about 7,600 clones listed, 45% to 65% were seen once; the top ten hold around 8.3%. The V gene lost 3 bases and the J gene lost 6 bases, with 11 bases spanning the gap. The CDR3 runs to 13 residues. Germline-derived CDR1 and CDR2 are KGHSH and LQKENI. With respect to this clone: Antigen unknown.

The chain links TRBV18 to TRBJ1-1; D not resolved. The sequencing used lymph node tissue, collected before any cancer treatment. The TCR was taken from a male donor older than 55 with stage I squamous cell lung carcinoma. This CDR3 reads CASSPAKEAEAFF. CDR3 in DNA: TGTGCCAGCTCACCTGCAAAGGAGGCTGAAGCTTTCTTT.